This is a list of T cell receptor beta chains from one sample in a study of T-cell reconstitution after alpha-beta-depleted transplantation in children. Using its own MiXCR run on the PCR reads, TCRdb lists one record per CDR3 protein. The sample has about 98,000 distinct CDR3 sequences; roughly 7.6% are singletons. The specimen was PBMCs, collected before TCRalphabeta/CD19-depleted stem cell transplant. The receptor source for this set is a boy aged 2 to 9 with acute lymphoblastic leukemia, due to receive a stem cell transplant. The CDR3 runs from the conserved cysteine through the conserved F or W. D genes are given only for firm matches. Part of the rows lack a size; the others show once, few, many or a class for expanded clones.

V gene	clone size	J gene	D gene	CDR3 protein	CDR3 DNA
TRBV12-3/TRBV12-4	many	TRBJ2-1	NA	CASSLTSNEQFF	TGTGCCAGCAGTTTGACTAGCAATGAGCAGTTCTTC
TRBV5-6	once	TRBJ2-6	NA	CASSLGTVSSGANVLTF	TGTGCCAGCAGCTTGGGGACCGTTAGCTCTGGGGCCAACGTCCTGACTTTC
TRBV27	NA	TRBJ2-6	NA	CASSPQISGANVLTF	TGTGCCAGCAGTCCGCAGATCTCTGGGGCCAACGTCCTGACTTTC
TRBV29-1	many	TRBJ1-1	NA	CSVEVDRFYEAFF	TGCAGCGTTGAAGTCGACAGGTTTTATGAAGCTTTCTTT
TRBV10-3	many	TRBJ2-3	NA	CAISDSNTDTQYF	TGTGCCATCAGTGACAGCAACACAGATACGCAGTATTTT
TRBV12-3/TRBV12-4	few	TRBJ2-1	NA	CASSFIGRGDQFF	TGTGCCAGCAGTTTTATCGGGCGGGGCGATCAGTTCTTC
TRBV5-6	NA	TRBJ2-6	NA	CASSYKQSSGANVLTF	TGTGCCAGCAGCTACAAACAAAGCTCTGGGGCCAACGTCCTGACTTTC
TRBV27	many	TRBJ2-7	TRBD1	CASSPARTGGSYEQYF	TGTGCCAGCAGCCCTGCCCGGACAGGGGGCTCCTACGAGCAGTACTTC
TRBV6-1	many	TRBJ2-7	NA	CASSEEERSEQYF	TGTGCCAGCAGTGAAGAGGAACGGAGCGAGCAGTACTTC
TRBV19	few	TRBJ1-1	TRBD1	CASSNQDRANTEAFF	TGTGCCAGTAGCAATCAAGACAGGGCGAACACTGAAGCTTTCTTT
TRBV20-1	many	TRBJ2-7	TRBD2	CSALRLAGPYEQYF	TGCAGTGCCCTTCGACTAGCGGGGCCCTACGAGCAGTACTTC
TRBV7-2	NA	TRBJ1-4	NA	CASSLTLGVLEKLFF	TGTGCCAGCAGCTTAACGCTGGGGGTCTTAGAGAAACTGTTTTTT
TRBV27	few	TRBJ1-5	TRBD1	CASAIQGALQPQHF	TGTGCCAGCGCAATTCAGGGGGCACTACAGCCCCAGCATTTT
TRBV5-1	many	TRBJ1-2	NA	CASSSQAFNYGYTF	TGCGCCAGCAGCTCACAGGCGTTTAACTATGGCTACACCTTC
TRBV7-6	many	TRBJ1-6	NA	CASSLKPDFTSPLHF	TGTGCCAGCAGCTTGAAGCCAGATTTTACTTCACCCCTCCACTTT
TRBV12-3/TRBV12-4	NA	TRBJ2-3	TRBD2	CASSLGTSGVTDTQYF	TGTGCCAGCAGTTTGGGGACTAGCGGGGTCACAGATACGCAGTATTTT
TRBV7-2	NA	TRBJ1-2	TRBD1	CASSLSQGGGYTF	TGTGCCAGCAGCTTAAGTCAGGGGGGAGGCTACACCTTC
TRBV6-5	many	TRBJ1-5	NA	CASSWGRGTPQHF	TGTGCCAGCAGTTGGGGACGGGGAACGCCCCAGCATTTT
TRBV2	NA	TRBJ1-5	NA	CASRLDSVINQPQHF	TGTGCCAGCAGACTCGACAGTGTTATCAATCAGCCCCAGCATTTT
TRBV20-1	NA	TRBJ2-7	TRBD1	CSANDRASSYEQYF	TGCAGTGCAAATGACAGGGCCAGCTCCTACGAGCAGTACTTC
TRBV20-1	many	TRBJ1-1	NA	CSVEDRNTEAFF	TGCAGTGTTGAGGACAGGAACACTGAAGCTTTCTTT
TRBV29-1	many	TRBJ2-3	NA	CSVIRGRATDTQYF	TGCAGCGTTATCAGAGGCAGGGCAACAGATACGCAGTATTTT
TRBV5-1	many	TRBJ2-7	TRBD1	CASSLVQGIYYEQYF	TGCGCCAGCAGCTTGGTACAGGGGATATACTACGAGCAGTACTTC
TRBV12-3/TRBV12-4	few	TRBJ1-2	NA	CASSPSGGNYGYTF	TGTGCCAGCAGTCCATCCGGGGGAAACTATGGCTACACCTTC
TRBV5-4	few	TRBJ2-7	TRBD1	CASSRWGQGLYEQYF	TGTGCCAGCAGCCGTTGGGGACAGGGTCTATACGAGCAGTACTTC
TRBV5-1	NA	TRBJ1-4	NA	CASRVSGGDNEKLFF	TGCGCCAGCAGGGTATCCGGAGGGGACAATGAAAAACTGTTTTTT
TRBV4-3	many	TRBJ2-1	TRBD2	CASSQEPSGAYNEQFF	TGCGCCAGCAGCCAAGAGCCTAGCGGGGCGTACAATGAGCAGTTCTTC
TRBV29-1	NA	TRBJ2-3	NA	CSDVVSTDTQYF	TGCAGCGATGTGGTGAGCACAGATACGCAGTATTTT
TRBV15	many	TRBJ1-4	NA	CATSDRLRDREKLFF	TGTGCCACCAGCGATAGACTTCGAGATAGGGAAAAACTGTTTTTT
TRBV24-1	many	TRBJ2-1	NA	CATSDRGYNEQFF	TGTGCCACCAGTGATAGAGGGTACAATGAGCAGTTCTTC
TRBV5-4	many	TRBJ2-7	NA	CASILGKGGYEQYF	NA
TRBV6-5	few	TRBJ2-2	NA	CASSYSTPSGTGELFF	TGTGCCAGCAGTTACTCGACGCCCTCAGGGACCGGGGAGCTGTTTTTT
TRBV5-1	many	TRBJ2-7	TRBD2	CASSLGLAGAFSYEQYF	TGCGCCAGCAGCTTAGGCCTAGCGGGGGCCTTTTCCTACGAGCAGTACTTC
TRBV5-1	few	TRBJ2-1	TRBD1	CASSSGQGDNEQFF	TGCGCCAGCAGCTCGGGACAGGGAGACAATGAGCAGTTCTTC
TRBV12-3/TRBV12-4	NA	TRBJ1-2	NA	CASSLPAGGSANYGYTF	TGTGCCAGCAGCCTCCCAGCGGGGGGTTCCGCAAACTATGGCTACACCTTC
TRBV19	few	TRBJ1-2	NA	CASSIRGSRANYGYTF	TGTGCCAGTAGTATACGAGGCTCCAGGGCTAACTATGGCTACACCTTC
TRBV5-1	few	TRBJ2-5	NA	CASSSTAEGGQYF	TGCGCCAGCAGCAGTACCGCGGAGGGGGGCCAGTACTTC
TRBV20-1	NA	TRBJ1-1	NA	CSARDLSMSPTEAFF	TGCAGTGCTAGAGATCTATCAATGTCGCCCACTGAAGCTTTCTTT
TRBV7-9	many	TRBJ2-2	NA	CASSLRGAAPGELFF	TGTGCCAGCAGCTTACGGGGTGCTGCCCCCGGGGAGCTGTTTTTT
TRBV24-1	NA	TRBJ2-3	TRBD2	CATIRAGWSTDTQYF	TGTGCCACCATCCGAGCGGGGTGGAGCACAGATACGCAGTATTTT
TRBV6-1	many	TRBJ2-2	NA	CASRSYRVTGELFF	TGTGCCAGCAGATCTTACAGGGTGACCGGGGAGCTGTTTTTT